This TCR beta chain was profiled in a study of regulatory T cells in long-lasting Graves disease. Many counts were recorded for this clonotype. Library construction for TCR beta used iRepertoire HTBI primers and Arm-PCR of CDR3 regions. Using its own MiXCR run on the multiplex PCR reads, TCRdb lists one record per CDR3 protein. Of 390,000 or so distinct CDR3 sequences in the sample, 12% are singletons; the top ten hold about 19%. Noted time point: newly diagnosed GD, antithyroid drugs for less than 3 months. The authors made the TCR library using RNA they extracted from PBMCs. The V segment lost 2 bases and the J segment 6 bases; nucleotides outside the gene matches: 7. The CDR3 consists of 15 residues. Germline-derived CDR1 and CDR2 are MNHNS and SASEGT. The sample was also reused in another study, on T cells in Graves' hyperthyroidism and ophthalmopathy.

V is TRBV6-1 and J is TRBJ2-3; 8 nucleotides match TRBD1. The sample in question was peripheral blood mononuclear cells (PBMCs), obtained at new diagnosis, from a patient treated with antithyroid drugs. This TCR came from a woman aged 18-29 years with Graves disease. In DNA form, the CDR3 reads TGTGCCAGCAGTGAACCGGGACAGGAATGGGATACGCAGTATTTT. It is translated as CASSEPGQEWDTQYF.